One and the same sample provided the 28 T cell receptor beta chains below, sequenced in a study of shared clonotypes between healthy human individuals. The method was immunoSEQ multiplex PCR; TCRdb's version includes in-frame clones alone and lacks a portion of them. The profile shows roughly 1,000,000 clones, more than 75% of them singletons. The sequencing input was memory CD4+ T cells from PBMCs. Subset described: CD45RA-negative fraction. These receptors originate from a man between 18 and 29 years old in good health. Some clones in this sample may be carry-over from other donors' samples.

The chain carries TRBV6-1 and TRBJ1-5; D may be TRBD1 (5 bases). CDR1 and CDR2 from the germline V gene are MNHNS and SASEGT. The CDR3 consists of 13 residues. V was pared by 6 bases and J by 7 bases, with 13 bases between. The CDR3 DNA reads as TGTGCCAGCAGCGTGGAAGCAGGGCAGCCCCAGCATTTT. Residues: CASSVEAGQPQHF.

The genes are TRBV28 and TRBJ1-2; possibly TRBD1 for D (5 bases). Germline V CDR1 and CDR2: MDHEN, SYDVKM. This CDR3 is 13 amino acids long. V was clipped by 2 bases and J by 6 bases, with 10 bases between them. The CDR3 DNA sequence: TGTGCCAGCAGTTTACCCGGGACGAATGGCTACACCTTC. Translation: CASSLPGTNGYTF.

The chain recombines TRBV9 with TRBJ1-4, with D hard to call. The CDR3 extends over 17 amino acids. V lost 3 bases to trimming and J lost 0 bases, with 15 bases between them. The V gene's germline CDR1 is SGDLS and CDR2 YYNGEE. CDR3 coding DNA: TGTGCCAGCAGCGAAGACCCGTACTCTGCAACTAATGAAAAACTGTTTTTT. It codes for CASSEDPYSATNEKLFF.

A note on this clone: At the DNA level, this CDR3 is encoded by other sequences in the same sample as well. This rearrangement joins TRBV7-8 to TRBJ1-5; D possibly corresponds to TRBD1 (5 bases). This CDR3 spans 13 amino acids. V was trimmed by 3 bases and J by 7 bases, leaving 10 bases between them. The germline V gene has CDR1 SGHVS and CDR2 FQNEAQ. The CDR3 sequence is CASSLQGNQPQHF. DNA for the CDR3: TGTGCCAGCAGCTTGCAGGGTAACCAGCCCCAGCATTTT. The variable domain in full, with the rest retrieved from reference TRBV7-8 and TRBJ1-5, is GAGVSQSPRYKVAKRGQDVALRCDPISGHVSLFWYQQALGQGPEFLTYFQNEAQLDKSGLPSDRFFAERPEGSVSTLKIQRTQQEDSAVYLCASSLQGNQPQHFGDGTRLSIL.

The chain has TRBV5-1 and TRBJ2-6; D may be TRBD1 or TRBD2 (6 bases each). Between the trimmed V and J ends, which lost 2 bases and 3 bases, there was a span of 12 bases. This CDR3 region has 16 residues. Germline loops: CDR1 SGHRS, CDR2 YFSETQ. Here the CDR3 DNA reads TGCGCCAGCAGCTTCGGGGGCTTAAATGGGGCCAACGTCCTGACTTTC. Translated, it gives CASSFGGLNGANVLTF.

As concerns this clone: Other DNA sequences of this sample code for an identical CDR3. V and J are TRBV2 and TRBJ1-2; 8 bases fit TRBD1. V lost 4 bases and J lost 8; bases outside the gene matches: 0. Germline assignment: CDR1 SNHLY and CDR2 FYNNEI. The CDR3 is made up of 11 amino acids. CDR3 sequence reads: CASSGQGGYTF. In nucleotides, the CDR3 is TGTGCCAGCAGTGGACAGGGGGGCTACACCTTC.

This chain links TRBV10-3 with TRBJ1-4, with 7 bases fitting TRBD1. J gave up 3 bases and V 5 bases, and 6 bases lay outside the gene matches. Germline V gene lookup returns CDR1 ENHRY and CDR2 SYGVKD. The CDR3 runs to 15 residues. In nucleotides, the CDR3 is TGTGCCATCAGTCGGACAGGACCATCTAATGAAAAACTGTTTTTT. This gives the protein CAISRTGPSNEKLFF.

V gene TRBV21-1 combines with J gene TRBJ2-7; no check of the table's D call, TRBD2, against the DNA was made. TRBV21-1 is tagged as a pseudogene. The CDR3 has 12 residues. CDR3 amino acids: CASSKARDEQYF. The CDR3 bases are TGTGCCAGCAGCAAAGCGCGGGACGAGCAGTACTTC.

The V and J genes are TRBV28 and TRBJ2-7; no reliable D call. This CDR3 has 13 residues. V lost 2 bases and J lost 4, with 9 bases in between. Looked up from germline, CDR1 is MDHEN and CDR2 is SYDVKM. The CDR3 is CASSLQQLYEQYF. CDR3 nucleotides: TGTGCCAGCAGTTTACAACAGCTATACGAGCAGTACTTC.

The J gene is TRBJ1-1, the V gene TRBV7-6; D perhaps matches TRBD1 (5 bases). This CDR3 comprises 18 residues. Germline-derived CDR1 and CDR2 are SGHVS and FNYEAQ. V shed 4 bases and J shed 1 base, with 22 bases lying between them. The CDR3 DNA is TGTGCCAGCAGCTCAAGGGCCCCCAGGGAGTGGGAGAACACTGAAGCTTTCTTT. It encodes CASSSRAPREWENTEAFF.

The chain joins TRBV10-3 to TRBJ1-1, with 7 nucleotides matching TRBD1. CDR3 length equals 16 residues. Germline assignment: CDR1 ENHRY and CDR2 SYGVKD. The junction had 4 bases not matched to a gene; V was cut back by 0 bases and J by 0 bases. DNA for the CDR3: TGTGCCATCAGTGAGTCGGGGACAGCCTTGAACACTGAAGCTTTCTTT. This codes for CAISESGTALNTEAFF.

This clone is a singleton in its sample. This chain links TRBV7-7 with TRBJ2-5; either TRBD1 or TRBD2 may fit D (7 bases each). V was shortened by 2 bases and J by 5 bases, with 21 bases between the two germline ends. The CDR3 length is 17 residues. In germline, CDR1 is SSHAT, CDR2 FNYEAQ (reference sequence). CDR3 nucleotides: TGTGCCAGCAGCTTAAGGGTGTTGACAGGGAGGGAGGAGACCCAGTACTTC. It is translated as CASSLRVLTGREETQYF.

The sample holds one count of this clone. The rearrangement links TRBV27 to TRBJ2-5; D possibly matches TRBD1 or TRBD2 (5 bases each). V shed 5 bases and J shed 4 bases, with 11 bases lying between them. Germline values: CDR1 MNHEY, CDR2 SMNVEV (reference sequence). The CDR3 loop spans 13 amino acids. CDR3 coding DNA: TGTGCCAGCAGTCGAGCGAGGGGAGAGACCCAGTACTTC. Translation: CASSRARGETQYF.

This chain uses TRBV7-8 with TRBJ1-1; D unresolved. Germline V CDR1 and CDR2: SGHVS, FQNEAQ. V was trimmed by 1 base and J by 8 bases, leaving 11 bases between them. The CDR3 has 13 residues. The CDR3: CASSLERDREAFF. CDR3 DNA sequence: TGTGCCAGCAGCTTAGAGAGGGATCGGGAAGCTTTCTTT.

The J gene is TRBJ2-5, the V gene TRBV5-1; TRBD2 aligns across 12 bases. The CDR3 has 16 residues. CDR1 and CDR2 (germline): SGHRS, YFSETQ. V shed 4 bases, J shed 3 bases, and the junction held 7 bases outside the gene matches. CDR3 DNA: TGCGCCAGCAGCACCCGACTAGCGGGAGTGGAAGAGACCCAGTACTTC. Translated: CASSTRLAGVEETQYF.

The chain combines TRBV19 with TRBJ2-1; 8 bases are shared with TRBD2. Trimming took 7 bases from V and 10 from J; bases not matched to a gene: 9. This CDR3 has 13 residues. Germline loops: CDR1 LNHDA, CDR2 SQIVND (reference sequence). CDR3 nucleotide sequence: TGTGCCAGTACCCCAGCGGGAGTTTGGGAGCAGTTCTTC. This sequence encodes CASTPAGVWEQFF.

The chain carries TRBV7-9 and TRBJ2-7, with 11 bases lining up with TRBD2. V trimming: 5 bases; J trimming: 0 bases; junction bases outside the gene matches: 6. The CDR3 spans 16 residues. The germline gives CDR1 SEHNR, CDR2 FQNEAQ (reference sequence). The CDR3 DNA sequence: TGTGCCAGCAGCCGGGGGACTAGCGGAAACTCCTACGAGCAGTACTTC. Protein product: CASSRGTSGNSYEQYF.

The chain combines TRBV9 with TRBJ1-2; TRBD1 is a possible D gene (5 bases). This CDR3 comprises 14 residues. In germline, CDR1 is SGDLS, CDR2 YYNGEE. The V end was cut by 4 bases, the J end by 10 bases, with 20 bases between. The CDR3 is CASSPSGPGIDYTF. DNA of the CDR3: TGTGCCAGCAGCCCATCTGGGCCAGGGATTGACTACACCTTC.

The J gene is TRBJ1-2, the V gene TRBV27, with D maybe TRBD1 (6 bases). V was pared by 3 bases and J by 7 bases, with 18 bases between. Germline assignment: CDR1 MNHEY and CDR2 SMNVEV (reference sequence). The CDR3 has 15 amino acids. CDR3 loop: CASSFDYRVISGYTF. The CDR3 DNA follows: TGTGCCAGCAGTTTCGATTACAGGGTTATTAGTGGCTACACCTTC.

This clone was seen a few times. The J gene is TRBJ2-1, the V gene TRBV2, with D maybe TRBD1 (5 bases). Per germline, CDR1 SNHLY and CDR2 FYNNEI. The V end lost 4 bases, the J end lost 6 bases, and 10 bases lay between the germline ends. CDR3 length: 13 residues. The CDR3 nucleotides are TGTGCCAGCAGTGGCCGGACACTCAATGAGCAGTTCTTC. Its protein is CASSGRTLNEQFF.

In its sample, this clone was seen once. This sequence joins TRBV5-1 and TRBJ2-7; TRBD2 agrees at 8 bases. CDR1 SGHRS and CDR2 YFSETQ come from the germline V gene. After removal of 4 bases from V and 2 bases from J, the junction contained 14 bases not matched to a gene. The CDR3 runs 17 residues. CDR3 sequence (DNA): TGCGCCAGCAGCCCCAGGCCTCTTGAGCGGGAGACCTACGAGCAGTACTTC. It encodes CASSPRPLERETYEQYF.

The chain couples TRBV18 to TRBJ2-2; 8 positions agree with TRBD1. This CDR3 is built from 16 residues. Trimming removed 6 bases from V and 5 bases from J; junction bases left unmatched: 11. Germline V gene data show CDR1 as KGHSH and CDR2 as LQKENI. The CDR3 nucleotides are TGTGCCAGCTCGACCGGGTGGGACAGGAGGACCGGGGAGCTGTTTTTT. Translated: CASSTGWDRRTGELFF.

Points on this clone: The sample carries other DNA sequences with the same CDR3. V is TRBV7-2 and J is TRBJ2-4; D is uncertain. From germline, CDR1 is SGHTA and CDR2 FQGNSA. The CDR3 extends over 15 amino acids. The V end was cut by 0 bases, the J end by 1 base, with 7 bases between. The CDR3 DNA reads TGTGCCAGCAGCTTAGCAGGGCCCGCCAAAAACATTCAGTACTTC. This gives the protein CASSLAGPAKNIQYF.

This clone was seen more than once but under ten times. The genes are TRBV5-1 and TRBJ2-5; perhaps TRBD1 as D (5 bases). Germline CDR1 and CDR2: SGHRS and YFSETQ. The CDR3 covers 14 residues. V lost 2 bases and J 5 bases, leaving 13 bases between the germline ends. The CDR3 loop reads CASSFSQKGETQYF. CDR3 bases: TGCGCCAGCAGCTTTAGCCAAAAGGGGGAGACCCAGTACTTC.

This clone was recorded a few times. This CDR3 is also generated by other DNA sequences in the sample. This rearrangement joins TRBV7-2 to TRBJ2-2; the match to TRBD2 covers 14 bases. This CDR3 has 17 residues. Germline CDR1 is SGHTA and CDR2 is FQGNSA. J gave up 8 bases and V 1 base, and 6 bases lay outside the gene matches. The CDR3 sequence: CASSLEGLAGVTGELFF. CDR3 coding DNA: TGTGCCAGCAGCTTAGAGGGACTAGCGGGAGTAACTGGGGAGCTGTTTTTT.

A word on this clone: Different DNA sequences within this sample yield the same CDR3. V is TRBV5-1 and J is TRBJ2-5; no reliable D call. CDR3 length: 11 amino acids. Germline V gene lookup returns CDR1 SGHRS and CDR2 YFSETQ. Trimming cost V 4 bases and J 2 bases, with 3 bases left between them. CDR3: CASSEQETQYF. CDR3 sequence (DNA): TGCGCCAGCAGCGAGCAAGAGACCCAGTACTTC.

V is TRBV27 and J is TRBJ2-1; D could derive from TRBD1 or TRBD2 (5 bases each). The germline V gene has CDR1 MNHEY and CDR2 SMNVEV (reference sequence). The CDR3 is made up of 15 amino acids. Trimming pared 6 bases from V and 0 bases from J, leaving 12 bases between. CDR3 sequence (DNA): TGTGCCAGCAGAAAGGGACGGAGCTCCTACAATGAGCAGTTCTTC. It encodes CASRKGRSSYNEQFF.

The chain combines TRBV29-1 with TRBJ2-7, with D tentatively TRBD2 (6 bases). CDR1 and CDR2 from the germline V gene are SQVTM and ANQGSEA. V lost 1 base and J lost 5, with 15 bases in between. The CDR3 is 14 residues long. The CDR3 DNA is TGCAGCGTTGAAGGCGTCAAGGGAGGCAACGAGCAGTACTTC. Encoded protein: CSVEGVKGGNEQYF.